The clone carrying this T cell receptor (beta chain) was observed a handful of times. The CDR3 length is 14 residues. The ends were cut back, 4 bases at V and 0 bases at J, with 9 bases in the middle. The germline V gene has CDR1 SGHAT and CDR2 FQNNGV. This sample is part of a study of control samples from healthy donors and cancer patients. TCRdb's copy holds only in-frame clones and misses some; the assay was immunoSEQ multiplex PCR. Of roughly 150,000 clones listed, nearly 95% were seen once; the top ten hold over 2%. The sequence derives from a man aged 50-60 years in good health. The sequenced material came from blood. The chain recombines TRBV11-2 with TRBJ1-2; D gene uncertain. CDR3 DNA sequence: TGTGCCAGCAGCTCGAGACCTTCTAACTATGGCTACACCTTC. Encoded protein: CASSSRPSNYGYTF.